Following are 20 T cell receptor beta chains from one sample sequenced in a study of T cell clonotyping in hematopoietic cell transplantation. Time point described: recipient sample about 28 days before transplant, after cytoreduction. Using immunoSEQ multiplex PCR, the repertoire was profiled, and TCRdb retains in-frame clones only, with some absent. Of about 9,000 clones listed, roughly 84% are singletons. This specimen was peripheral blood mononuclear cells, taken before stem cell transplant. These receptors all come from a man aged 60 to 69 with acute myeloid leukemia. Some clones in this sample may be carry-over from other donors' samples.

The gene calls are TRBV6-5 and TRBJ1-1; perhaps TRBD1 as D (6 bases). Germline CDR1 and CDR2: MNHEY and SVGAGI. The length of the CDR3 is 14 residues. With 5 bases removed from V and 1 base from J, the gap between germline ends came to 11 bases. CDR3 region: CASSQRQENTEAFF. CDR3 nucleotide sequence: TGTGCCAGCAGTCAAAGACAGGAGAACACTGAAGCTTTCTTT.

The chain joins TRBV2 to TRBJ1-2; no firm D call. Trimming removed 8 bases from V and 5 bases from J, with 21 bases in between. The CDR3 extends over 15 amino acids. Looked up from germline, CDR1 is SNHLY and CDR2 is FYNNEI. CDR3 protein: CASAPRTGLGYGYTF. CDR3 nucleotide sequence: TGTGCCAGCGCCCCGCGGACCGGCCTGGGATATGGCTACACCTTC.

This chain links TRBV5-4 with TRBJ2-1; D is possibly TRBD1 or TRBD2 (7 bases each). CDR1 is SGHNT, CDR2 YYREEE, per germline (reference sequence). The CDR3 totals 15 residues. Trimming took off 3 bases at V and 5 bases at J, with 15 bases between the two ends. The CDR3 nucleotides read TGTGCCAGCAGCTACCGACAGGGAGGGAACAATGAGCAGTTCTTC. Translation gives CASSYRQGGNNEQFF.

The V and J genes are TRBV7-3 and TRBJ2-1; 8 bases agree with TRBD2. CDR3 length: 17 residues. In germline, CDR1 is SGHTA, CDR2 FQGTGA. The junction had 8 bases not matched to a gene; V was cut back by 2 bases and J by 2 bases. CDR3 nucleotide sequence: TGTGCCAGCAGCTTAGGGCCCGGGAGGGCCACCTACAATGAGCAGTTCTTC. Its translation: CASSLGPGRATYNEQFF.

This clone occurred a few times. The chain carries TRBV19 and TRBJ1-1; D gene unclear. Germline V lookup: CDR1 LNHDA, CDR2 SQIVND (reference sequence). This CDR3 is 13 amino acids long. V lost 0 bases, J lost 8 bases, and 10 bases lay in between. The CDR3 nucleotides are TGTGCCAGTAGTATAGAATCCGGGTTGGAAGCTTTCTTT. It encodes CASSIESGLEAFF.

The count of this clone is one. This chain connects TRBV5-1 to TRBJ1-1; 10 bases are a match to TRBD1. This CDR3 is 16 amino acids long. Germline V gives CDR1 SGHRS, CDR2 YFSETQ. V dropped 4 bases and J dropped 1; count of bases not matched to a gene: 7. The CDR3 protein is CASSPGDRGQNTEAFF. The CDR3 DNA reads TGCGCCAGCAGCCCGGGGGACAGGGGACAGAACACTGAAGCTTTCTTT.

The chain links TRBV19 to TRBJ1-3, with D unresolved. The length of the CDR3 is 13 residues. The ends were cut back, 6 bases at V and 0 bases at J, with 6 bases in the middle. The germline CDR1 and CDR2 sequences are LNHDA and SQIVND (reference sequence). The CDR3 here is CASSGLSGNTIYF. CDR3 bases: TGTGCCAGTAGCGGGCTCTCTGGAAACACCATATATTTT.

The V gene is TRBV27, the J gene TRBJ1-1; 12 bases fit TRBD1. V dropped 4 bases and J dropped 1; count of bases not matched to a gene: 10. Germline V gene data show CDR1 as MNHEY and CDR2 as SMNVEV (reference sequence). The CDR3 extends over 18 amino acids. CDR3 loop: CASSYPPGTGGRNTEAFF. The CDR3, as DNA: TGTGCCAGCAGTTACCCCCCCGGGACAGGGGGCCGGAACACTGAAGCTTTCTTT.

The V call is TRBV10-1, the J call TRBJ2-3; TRBD2 matches at 8 bases. CDR1 is WNHNN, CDR2 SYGVQD, per germline (reference sequence). V shed 2 bases, J shed 2 bases, and the junction held 18 bases outside the gene matches. The CDR3 has 20 residues. CDR3 sequence reads: CASSEGVAGRRSLYTDTQYF. CDR3 DNA: TGCGCCAGCAGTGAGGGGGTAGCGGGGCGACGAAGCCTATACACAGATACGCAGTATTTT.

The chain recombines TRBV15 with TRBJ1-5; tentative D call: TRBD1 (5 bases). The CDR3 totals 15 residues. Germline V gene lookup returns CDR1 LNHNV and CDR2 YYDKDF (reference sequence). V shed 9 bases and J shed 1 base, with 16 bases lying between them. CDR3 nucleotide sequence: TGTGCCACTAGGGACGAGGGCGGCAGCAATCAGCCCCAGCATTTT. Its protein is CATRDEGGSNQPQHF.

The chain combines TRBV29-1 with TRBJ2-7; TRBD2 might be the D (6 bases). V lost 3 bases to trimming and J lost 6 bases, with 9 bases between them. The germline gives CDR1 SQVTM, CDR2 ANQGSEA. This CDR3 is 11 amino acids long. CDR3 sequence: CSVDVGGEQYF. CDR3 DNA sequence: TGCAGCGTTGATGTGGGGGGCGAGCAGTACTTC.

A single count supports this clone. V usage is TRBV30 and J usage is TRBJ1-4, with a weak D call TRBD1 (6 bases). The CDR3 totals 13 residues. Trimming cost V 5 bases and J 3 bases, with 10 bases left between them. CDR1 and CDR2 from the germline V gene are GTSNPN and SVGIG (reference sequence). CDR3 protein: CAWRDTPNEKLFF. Here the CDR3 DNA reads TGTGCCTGGCGGGACACTCCTAATGAAAAACTGTTTTTT.

This clone is judged medium-sized. This sequence joins TRBV6-5 and TRBJ1-1, with no clear D. The CDR3 has 14 amino acids. The V and J ends lost 8 bases and 1 base respectively, with 14 bases between them. CDR1 and CDR2 (germline): MNHEY, SVGAGI. The CDR3 region is CASRRPVSNTEAFF. CDR3 nucleotides: TGTGCCAGCCGCAGACCCGTTTCGAACACTGAAGCTTTCTTT.

The chain uses TRBV27 and TRBJ2-5; 9 bases map to TRBD2. With V trimmed by 3 bases and J by 2 bases, 4 bases remained unmatched. CDR3 length: 15 residues. Germline values: CDR1 MNHEY, CDR2 SMNVEV (reference sequence). CDR3 sequence: CASSFGSGGQETQYF. The DNA of the CDR3 is TGTGCCAGCAGTTTTGGTAGCGGGGGTCAAGAGACCCAGTACTTC.

V and J are TRBV5-4 and TRBJ2-5, with D possibly TRBD1 on 6 matching bases. Germline-derived CDR1 and CDR2 are SGHNT and YYREEE (reference sequence). The CDR3 loop spans 14 amino acids. Deletions cut 0 bases from V and 5 bases from J, with 11 bases between. DNA of the CDR3: TGTGCCAGCAGCTTGGCTGGACAGAGCGAGACCCAGTACTTC. Translated, it gives CASSLAGQSETQYF.

V gene TRBV30 combines with J gene TRBJ2-2, with 7 positions matching TRBD1. V lost 2 bases, J lost 6 bases, and 12 bases stayed unmatched. The CDR3 runs 16 residues. Per germline, CDR1 GTSNPN and CDR2 SVGIG (reference sequence). CDR3 sequence: CAWSSTGESQAGELFF. The DNA of the CDR3 is TGTGCCTGGAGTTCAACAGGGGAGAGTCAGGCCGGGGAGCTGTTTTTT.

The chain has TRBV29-1 and TRBJ1-5; 10 nucleotides align to TRBD1. This CDR3 contains 17 residues. V was pared by 5 bases and J by 1 base, with 11 bases of the junction left unmatched. The germline V gene has CDR1 SQVTM and CDR2 ANQGSEA. CDR3 DNA sequence: TGCAGCGTTTGTACGGGGACAGGGGAAAGGAGCAATCAGCCCCAGCATTTT. Translating gives CSVCTGTGERSNQPQHF.

The V call is TRBV9, the J call TRBJ2-5; tentatively, D is TRBD2 (6 bases). Germline loops: CDR1 SGDLS, CDR2 YYNGEE. This CDR3 spans 15 amino acids. The V end was cut by 3 bases, the J end by 9 bases, with 21 bases between. The CDR3 nucleotides are TGTGCCAGCAGCGCCCGGGACTCCGAAACAACCCCCCAGTACTTC. Protein sequence: CASSARDSETTPQYF.

This chain connects TRBV7-8 to TRBJ1-2; 7 positions agree with TRBD1. Germline trimming cut 1 base from V and 4 bases from J; bases unmatched to any gene: 6. Looked up from germline, CDR1 is SGHVS and CDR2 is FQNEAQ. This CDR3 comprises 15 residues. CDR3 sequence reads: CASSLGQGNVYGYTF. The CDR3 nucleotides are TGTGCCAGCAGCTTAGGACAGGGTAATGTCTATGGCTACACCTTC.

V usage is TRBV30 and J usage is TRBJ1-2; possible D gene TRBD1, 5 bases. The germline V gene encodes CDR1 GTSNPN and CDR2 SVGIG (reference sequence). The ends were cut back, 5 bases at V and 3 bases at J, with 22 bases in the middle. The CDR3 extends over 16 amino acids. The CDR3 bases are TGTGCCTGGGGGCCTGGGGGTCCGAATACCTACTATGGCTACACCTTC. It codes for CAWGPGGPNTYYGYTF.